The 2 T cell receptor beta chains given below trace back to one sample, sequenced in a study of blood T cell repertoires in COVID-19. Generated by immunoSEQ multiplex PCR, the TCRdb table keeps only in-frame clones and is missing some. This sample yields roughly 60,000 clones, of which 84% are seen a single time; roughly 5.6% belongs to the top ten. Specimen: peripheral blood. The receptor set was obtained from a woman aged 60-75 years with acute or convalescent COVID-19.

The rearrangement links TRBV6-5 to TRBJ1-5; no reliable D call. Per germline, CDR1 MNHEY and CDR2 SVGAGI. This CDR3 has 14 amino acids. Trimming stripped 2 bases from V and 7 bases from J, with 12 bases between. CDR3 residues: CASSYGRGGQPQHF. CDR3 nucleotides: TGTGCCAGCAGTTACGGTCGGGGAGGGCAGCCCCAGCATTTT.

V is TRBV9 and J is TRBJ2-7; 7 nucleotides align to TRBD2. The ends lost 3 bases at V and 0 bases at J; junction bases unmatched: 3. Germline V gene lookup returns CDR1 SGDLS and CDR2 YYNGEE. This CDR3 region has 14 residues. The chain's CDR3 is CASSARTSSYEQYF. In DNA form, the CDR3 reads TGTGCCAGCAGCGCGAGGACTAGCTCCTACGAGCAGTACTTC.